The rows below give T cell receptor beta chains drawn from one sample of a study of control samples from healthy donors and cancer patients. Sequencing was performed with immunoSEQ multiplex PCR; in TCRdb, only in-frame clones are kept and a portion is missing. The data hold 150,000 to 200,000 clones, with around 91% observed a single time. Sequences were obtained from blood. The receptors originated from a woman aged 50 to 60 in good health. Each CDR3 is given with its conserved first and last residue. D genes are given only for firm matches. Size is omitted from some rows. Given values are once, few, many or a class for expanded clones.

TRBJ2-7	TRBV30	NA	NA	TGTGCCTGGAGGAAGACAGTTACCAACTCCTACGAGCAGTACTTC	CAWRKTVTNSYEQYF
TRBJ2-7	TRBV6-2/TRBV6-3	NA	few	TGTGCCAGCAGTTACGCGGACCGCCACGAGCAGTACTTC	CASSYADRHEQYF
TRBJ1-2	TRBV7-9	NA	NA	TGTGCCAGCACACTATATTCCGGTTCCTATGGCTACACCTTC	CASTLYSGSYGYTF
TRBJ1-6	TRBV3-1/TRBV3-2	NA	NA	TGTGCCAGCAGCCAAGTGGGGGGTTCACCCCTCCACTTT	CASSQVGGSPLHF
TRBJ1-3	TRBV30	TRBD1	NA	TGTGCCTGGGGCCACAGGGGGCTGAGCTCTGGAAACACCATATATTTT	CAWGHRGLSSGNTIYF
TRBJ1-5	TRBV9	TRBD1	NA	TGTGCCAGCAGCAGGGACAGGGGGGATCAGCCCCAGCATTTT	CASSRDRGDQPQHF
TRBJ2-5	TRBV7-2	NA	NA	TGTGCCAGCAGCGGACAGCGGACCTCCCCGGGCCGAGAGACCCAGTACTTC	CASSGQRTSPGRETQYF
TRBJ1-2	TRBV5-1	TRBD1	NA	TGCGCCAGCAGCTCAAACAGGGGGCGGGGGGGCTACACCTTC	CASSSNRGRGGYTF
TRBJ2-3	TRBV7-3	NA	NA	TGTGCCAGCAGCCCGCGGGGCGGTTCGAATACGCAGTATTTT	CASSPRGGSNTQYF
TRBJ1-1	TRBV5-4	TRBD1	NA	TGTGCCAGCAGCCGGCTTACAGGGGACTTGAACACTGAAGCTTTCTTT	CASSRLTGDLNTEAFF
TRBJ2-3	TRBV7-9	NA	NA	TGTGCCAGCAGCTTAGGCCCGCACGGGCCCACAGATACGCAGTATTTT	CASSLGPHGPTDTQYF
TRBJ1-2	TRBV2	TRBD1	NA	TGTGCCAGCACCGAATCTGGACAGGGGGCGGTTGGCTACACCTTC	CASTESGQGAVGYTF
TRBJ1-2	TRBV19	NA	NA	TGTGCCAGTAGTCGGCAGGGGTTAGCTAACTATGGCTACACCTTC	CASSRQGLANYGYTF
TRBJ1-6	TRBV7-2	NA	NA	TGTGCCAGCAGCTTAGGAGGGGCCGATTATAATTCACCCCTCCACTTT	CASSLGGADYNSPLHF
TRBJ1-2	TRBV28	NA	NA	TGTGCCAGCAGTGGGGCAGGTTTCGGCTACACCTTC	CASSGAGFGYTF
TRBJ1-6	TRBV19	NA	NA	TGTGCCAGTAGCGCAGGGGTAAATTCACCCCTCCACTTT	CASSAGVNSPLHF
TRBJ2-5	TRBV13	NA	NA	TGTGCCAGCAGCTTAAATTCTCTAGGTGCGGGGCTAAAAGAGACCCAGTACTTC	CASSLNSLGAGLKETQYF
TRBJ1-1	TRBV12-3/TRBV12-4	NA	NA	TGTGCCAGCAGTTTAGTACGTACTGAAGCTTTCTTT	CASSLVRTEAFF
TRBJ1-2	TRBV5-6	NA	NA	TGTGCCAGCAGCTCGCTCATAGCAGGGCCCTCCTATGGCTACACCTTC	CASSSLIAGPSYGYTF
TRBJ1-3	TRBV18	NA	NA	TGTGCCAGCGCCATAGCCGCCATCCCTTCTGGAAACACCATATATTTT	CASAIAAIPSGNTIYF